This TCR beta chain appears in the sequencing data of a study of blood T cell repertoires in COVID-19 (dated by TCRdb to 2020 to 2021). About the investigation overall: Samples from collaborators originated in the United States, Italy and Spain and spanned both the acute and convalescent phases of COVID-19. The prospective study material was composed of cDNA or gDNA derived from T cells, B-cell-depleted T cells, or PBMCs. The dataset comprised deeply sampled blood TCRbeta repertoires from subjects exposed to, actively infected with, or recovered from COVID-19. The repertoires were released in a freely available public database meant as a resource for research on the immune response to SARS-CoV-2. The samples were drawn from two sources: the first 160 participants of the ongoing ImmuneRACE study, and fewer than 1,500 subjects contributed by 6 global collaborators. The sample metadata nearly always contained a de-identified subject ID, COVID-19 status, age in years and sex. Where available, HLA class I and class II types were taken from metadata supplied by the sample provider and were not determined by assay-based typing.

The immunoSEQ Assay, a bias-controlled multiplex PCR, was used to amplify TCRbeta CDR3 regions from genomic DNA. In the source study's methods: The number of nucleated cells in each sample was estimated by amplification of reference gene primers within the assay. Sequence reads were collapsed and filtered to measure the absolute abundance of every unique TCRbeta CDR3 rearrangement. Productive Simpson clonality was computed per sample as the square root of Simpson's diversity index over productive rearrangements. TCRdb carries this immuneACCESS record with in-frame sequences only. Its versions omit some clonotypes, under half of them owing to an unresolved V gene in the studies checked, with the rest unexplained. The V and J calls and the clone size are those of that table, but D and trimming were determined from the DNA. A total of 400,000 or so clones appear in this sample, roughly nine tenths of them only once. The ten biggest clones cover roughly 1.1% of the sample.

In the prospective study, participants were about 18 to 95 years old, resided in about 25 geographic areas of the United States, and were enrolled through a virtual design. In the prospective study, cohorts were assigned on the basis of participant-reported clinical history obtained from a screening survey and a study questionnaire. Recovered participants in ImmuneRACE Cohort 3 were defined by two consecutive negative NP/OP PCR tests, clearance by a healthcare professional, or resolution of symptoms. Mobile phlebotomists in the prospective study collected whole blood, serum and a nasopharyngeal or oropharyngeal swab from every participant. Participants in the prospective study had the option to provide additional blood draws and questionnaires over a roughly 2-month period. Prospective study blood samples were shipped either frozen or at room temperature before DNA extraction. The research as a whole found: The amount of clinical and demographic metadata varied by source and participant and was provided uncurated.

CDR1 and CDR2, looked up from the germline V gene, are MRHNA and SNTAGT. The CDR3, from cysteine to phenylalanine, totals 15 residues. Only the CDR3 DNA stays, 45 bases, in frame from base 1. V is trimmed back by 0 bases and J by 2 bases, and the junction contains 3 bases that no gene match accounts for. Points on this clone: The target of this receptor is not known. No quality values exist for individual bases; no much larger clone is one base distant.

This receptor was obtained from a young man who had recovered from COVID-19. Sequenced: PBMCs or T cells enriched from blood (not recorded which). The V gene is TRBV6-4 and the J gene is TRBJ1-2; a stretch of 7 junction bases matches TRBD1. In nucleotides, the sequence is TGTGCCAGCAGTGACTCTGGGACAGACAACTATGGCTACACCTTC. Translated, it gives CASSDSGTDNYGYTF.